Given below is one TCR beta chain in context. Its specificity is unknown. The junction does not match germline at one end; this may be a read error. RNA was extracted from bulk tissue without any cell sorting. More than 3 cm separated this lung sample from the edge of the tumor. This record comes from a study of tumor and adjacent non-tumor tissue in lung cancer. Study-wide points: Compared with tumor, normal lung showed significantly lower TCR diversity. Normal lung showed higher cumulative top 100 clone frequency than tumor.

This CDR3 is 13 amino acids long. A modified ARM-PCR protocol with three rounds of nested PCR amplified TCRbeta. TCRdb redid the calling of the multiplex PCR reads with MiXCR, one entry per CDR3 protein. The sample carries about 75,000 distinct CDR3 sequences, roughly 70% recorded once. This chain joins TRBV12-3 or TRBV12-4 and TRBJ2-5; D assignment may be TRBD1 or TRBD2 (5 bases each). The specimen sequenced was distant non-tumor lung tissue. The sequence was collected from a woman aged 50 to 60 with non-small cell lung cancer. The CDR3 spells CVSSNRRQETQYF. The CDR3 DNA reads TGTGTCAGCAGTAACAGGAGGCAAGAGACCCAGTACTTC.